Presented here are 3 T cell receptor beta chains from one specimen sequenced in a study of blood T cell repertoires in COVID-19. Data came from immunoSEQ multiplex PCR; TCRdb stores just in-frame clones and leaves some out. The repertoire has about 440,000 clones, around 89% of them found once; the top ten carry 4% to 5.5%. Input material: peripheral blood. Receptor source: a woman aged 25 to 39 with acute or convalescent COVID-19.

The V call is TRBV5-1, the J call TRBJ1-5, with 9 bases lining up with TRBD1. V was pared by 0 bases and J by 5 bases, with 3 bases of the junction left unmatched. CDR3 length: 15 residues. Germline V gives CDR1 SGHRS, CDR2 YFSETQ. In DNA, the CDR3 is TGCGCCAGCAGCTTGGAGGGACAGGGCCATCAGCCCCAGCATTTT. Residues: CASSLEGQGHQPQHF.

For this clone: Other DNA sequences in this specimen translate into the identical CDR3. This CDR3 reads CASSDGVNSPLHF. The CDR3 nucleotides are TGTGCCAGCAGTGACGGGGTTAATTCACCCCTCCACTTT. The chain couples TRBV27 to TRBJ1-6; D not resolved. CDR1 and CDR2 from the germline V gene are MNHEY and SMNVEV (reference sequence). The CDR3 is 13 residues long. The V gene lost 5 bases and the J gene lost 6 bases, with 8 bases spanning the gap.

Only a few counts were recorded for this clone. J is TRBJ2-7 and V is TRBV5-8; the D gene is possibly TRBD1 (6 bases). V dropped 2 bases and J dropped 2 bases, with 8 bases sitting between them. Germline-derived CDR1 and CDR2 are SGHTS and YDEGEE. The length of the CDR3 is 13 residues. This CDR3 is CASSFDRTYEQYF. The DNA of the CDR3 is TGTGCCAGCAGCTTTGACAGGACCTACGAGCAGTACTTC.